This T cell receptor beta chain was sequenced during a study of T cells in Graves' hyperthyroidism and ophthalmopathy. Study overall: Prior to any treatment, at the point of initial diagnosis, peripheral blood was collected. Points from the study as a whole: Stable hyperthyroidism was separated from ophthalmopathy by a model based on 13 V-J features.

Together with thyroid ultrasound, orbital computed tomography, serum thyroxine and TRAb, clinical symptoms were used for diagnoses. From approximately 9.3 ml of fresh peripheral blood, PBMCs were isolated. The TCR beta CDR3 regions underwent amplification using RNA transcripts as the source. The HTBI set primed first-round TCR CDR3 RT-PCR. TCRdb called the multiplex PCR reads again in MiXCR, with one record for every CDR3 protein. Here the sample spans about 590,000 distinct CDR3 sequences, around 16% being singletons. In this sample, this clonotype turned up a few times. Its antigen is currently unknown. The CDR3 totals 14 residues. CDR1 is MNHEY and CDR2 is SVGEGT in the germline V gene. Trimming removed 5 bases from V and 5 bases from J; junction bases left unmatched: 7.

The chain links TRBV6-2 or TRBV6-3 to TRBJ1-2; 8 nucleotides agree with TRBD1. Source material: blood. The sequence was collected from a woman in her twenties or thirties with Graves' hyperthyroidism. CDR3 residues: CASSPQGAWYGYTF. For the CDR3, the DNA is TGTGCCAGCAGTCCCCAGGGGGCTTGGTATGGCTACACCTTC.